These 20 T cell receptor beta chains originate from one sample sequenced in a study of tissue T cells after allogeneic stem cell transplantation. The repertoire was sequenced with immunoSEQ multiplex PCR; TCRdb's copy has only in-frame clones and lacks some. The table includes hundreds of clones, roughly 41% detected once. Time point in this sample: mouse harvest day 14 after allogeneic transplant. Mouse grafts combined 10^7 T-cell-depleted bone marrow cells with 10^6 splenic CD5+ T cells. Sequencing used spleen. Receptor source: a female BALB/c mouse given C57BL/6 T cells with graft-versus-host disease after an allogeneic hematopoietic cell transplant.

Notes on this clone: Gene labels here are mouse ones. The read comes to an end 1 residue before the CDR3 does, leaving the germline J gene to fill in the end. The chain has TRBV20 and TRBJ2-1; 11 bases fit TRBD2. V was clipped by 3 bases and J by 3 bases; unmatched bases: 4. The germline gives CDR1 GFQATS, CDR2 STVNSAI. The length of the CDR3 is 15 residues. This CDR3 is CGARNWGGAYAEQFF. The CDR3 DNA, read in part, is TGTGGTGCTAGAAACTGGGGGGGCGCCTATGCTGAGCAGTTC.

Comments on this clone: These gene names are mouse names. The read ends 1 residue shy of where the CDR3 ends; the end is completed using the germline J gene. The V gene is TRBV13-2, the J gene TRBJ2-2; no firm D call. This CDR3 has 13 amino acids. Trimming left V 2 bases short and J 1 base short, with 3 bases between. CDR1 and CDR2 (germline): NNHNN, SYGAGS (reference sequence). The DNA read from the CDR3 is TGTGCCAGCGGTGACAGAAACACCGGGCAGCTCTAC. This gives the protein CASGDRNTGQLY. The CDR3 in full is CASGDRNTGQLYF.

In the case of this clone: Gene names follow the mouse nomenclature. The read terminates 1 residue ahead of where the CDR3 ends, so the germline J gene completes it. The genes are TRBV26 and TRBJ2-4; 9 bases line up with TRBD2. The trim removed 6 bases at V and 5 bases at J, leaving 6 bases unmatched. CDR3 length: 14 amino acids. Germline CDR1 KGHPV, CDR2 FQNQEV (reference sequence). CDR3 residues: CASSRDWGINTLYF. Partial CDR3 DNA: TGTGCCAGCAGCCGCGACTGGGGGATAAACACCTTGTAC.

This clone has only a few counts. Germline and genes: mouse. The CDR3 extends 1 residue past the end of the read, so its final part is completed from the germline J gene. The chain links TRBV19 to TRBJ2-5, with D perhaps TRBD2 (6 bases). This CDR3 is 15 amino acids long. The ends were cut back, 0 bases at V and 0 bases at J, with 8 bases in the middle. The germline gives CDR1 FNHDT, CDR2 SITEND (reference sequence). The CDR3 DNA, read in part, is TGTGCCAGCAGTATAGGACTGGTTAACCAAGACACCCAGTAC. It yields the protein CASSIGLVNQDTQY. The entire CDR3 reads CASSIGLVNQDTQYF.

To note about this clone: Gene names refer to mouse genes. The read ends 1 residue early relative to the CDR3; the germline J gene fills the gap. This sequence joins TRBV3 and TRBJ1-6; TRBD1 is a possible D gene (6 bases). TRBJ1-6 is given ORF status, its function remaining uncertain. Germline V gene lookup returns CDR1 SNHLY and CDR2 FYNGKV (reference sequence). V shed 4 bases and J shed 8 bases, with 9 bases lying between them. This CDR3 region has 13 residues. CDR3 amino acids: CASSSGVDSPLYF. CDR3 DNA, as far as it was read: TGTGCCAGCAGCTCAGGGGTGGATTCGCCCCTCTAC.

Concerning this clone: Gene names refer to mouse genes. The observed sequence ends 1 residue before the CDR3 terminus, with the missing tail filled in from the germline J gene. The chain joins TRBV13-2 to TRBJ2-2; 9 bases match TRBD2. Germline CDR1 NNHNN, CDR2 SYGAGS (reference sequence). The CDR3 runs to 14 residues. The V and J ends lost 6 bases and 2 bases, in that order; junction bases with no gene match: 2. The CDR3 loop is CASADWGNTGQLYF. The CDR3 bases that were read are TGTGCCAGCGCCGACTGGGGGAACACCGGGCAGCTCTAC.

In the case of this clone: Mouse germline and gene names are used. The missing CDR3 end, 1 residue past where the read stops, is filled in from the germline J gene. V gene TRBV3 combines with J gene TRBJ2-7; 9 nucleotides agree with TRBD1. Germline CDR1 is SNHLY and CDR2 is FYNGKV (reference sequence). The ends lost 5 bases at V and 2 bases at J; junction bases unmatched: 4. This CDR3 contains 14 residues. CDR3 bases read: TGTGCCAGCAGCACAGACAGGGGGGCCTATGAACAGTAC. This gives the protein CASSTDRGAYEQY. The CDR3 as a whole reads CASSTDRGAYEQYF.

Points on this clone: Here the gene names and germline are mouse. The read is 1 residue too short to cover the CDR3 end, so that end is filled in from the germline J gene. V is TRBV19 and J is TRBJ2-5, with D unclear. This CDR3 comprises 13 residues. Germline V gene data show CDR1 as FNHDT and CDR2 as SITEND (reference sequence). Trimming took off 1 base at V and 3 bases at J, with 6 bases between the two ends. The CDR3 bases that were read are TGTGCCAGCAGTATAATGGAACAAGACACCCAGTAC. Translation gives CASSIMEQDTQY. The full CDR3 reads CASSIMEQDTQYF.

A remark on this clone: Gene names refer to mouse genes. The CDR3 end is not reached by the read, which stops 1 residue before it; the germline J gene fills it in. The chain uses TRBV13-3 and TRBJ1-1, with D possibly TRBD1 on 6 matching bases. CDR1 is NNHDY and CDR2 is SYVADS in the germline V gene. V lost 7 bases and J lost 3, with 10 bases in between. The CDR3 loop spans 12 amino acids. CDR3 DNA (partial): TGTGCCAGCCAACAGGGTGACACAGAAGTCTTC. This translates into CASQQGDTEVF. The CDR3 in its entirety is CASQQGDTEVFF.

In this sample, this clone is hyperexpanded. Gene names follow the mouse nomenclature. The sequenced fragment ends 1 residue before the CDR3 boundary, so the rest is inferred from the germline J gene. The rearrangement links TRBV24 to TRBJ1-4; 12 nucleotides match TRBD1. Germline CDR1 reads KGHTA; CDR2 reads FRNEEI. CDR3 length equals 19 residues. Trimming cost V 2 bases and J 2 bases; bases outside gene matches: 9. Here the CDR3 reads CASSLRRDRGPPSNERLFF. Incomplete CDR3 DNA: TGTGCCAGCAGTCTGAGGAGGGACAGGGGGCCCCCCTCCAACGAAAGATTATTT.

About this clone itself: Gene names and germline refer to mouse. The observed sequence ends 1 residue before the CDR3 terminus, with the missing tail filled in from the germline J gene. V and J are TRBV13-1 and TRBJ2-7; 10 bases are a match to TRBD2. Looked up from germline, CDR1 is NSHNY and CDR2 is SYGAGN. With V trimmed by 3 bases and J by 6 bases, 6 bases remained unmatched. The length of the CDR3 is 14 residues. The CDR3 spells CASSAGTGVFEQYF. The DNA read from the CDR3 is TGTGCCAGCAGTGCCGGGACTGGGGTTTTTGAACAGTAC.

On this clone: Here the gene names and germline are mouse. The read stops 1 residue short of the end of the CDR3; the missing end is completed from the germline J gene. V is TRBV20 and J is TRBJ2-7, with 7 bases lining up with TRBD1. CDR1 and CDR2 from the germline V gene are GFQATS and STVNSAI. This CDR3 contains 12 residues. V lost 6 bases to trimming and J lost 0 bases; unmatched junction nucleotides: 2. The CDR3: CGANRGSYEQYF. The CDR3 bases that were read are TGTGGTGCCAACAGGGGCTCCTATGAACAGTAC.

This clone was seen a few times. Gene names follow the mouse nomenclature. The missing CDR3 end, 1 residue past where the read stops, is filled in from the germline J gene. The J gene is TRBJ1-2, the V gene TRBV13-3; tentatively, D is TRBD1 (5 bases). This CDR3 has 14 residues. With 2 bases removed from V and 3 bases from J, the gap between germline ends came to 11 bases. Germline V lookup: CDR1 NNHDY, CDR2 SYVADS. The chain's CDR3 is CASSEGGRDSDYTF. CDR3 bases read: TGTGCCAGCAGTGAGGGGGGAAGGGACTCCGACTACACC.

This clone came up a few times. Gene labels here are mouse ones. The read gets to within 1 residue of the CDR3 end, and the germline J gene fills in the rest. The chain recombines TRBV2 with TRBJ1-5; no clear D gene. The V end lost 3 bases, the J end lost 0 bases, and 9 bases lay between the germline ends. The length of the CDR3 is 15 residues. CDR1 and CDR2 from the germline V gene are LGHNA and YSYQKL. The CDR3 DNA, read in part, is TGTGCCAGCAGCCATAGAACAGATAACAACCAGGCTCCGCTT. Its translation is CASSHRTDNNQAPL. The full CDR3 protein reads CASSHRTDNNQAPLF.

This clone showed up just a few times. Mouse gene names apply. The CDR3 is CASRSGQNNNQAPLF. The sequenced CDR3 bases are TGTGCCAGCAGATCGGGACAGAATAACAACCAGGCTCCGCTT. V usage is TRBV4 and J usage is TRBJ1-5, with 7 bases identical to TRBD1. The read falls 1 residue short of the CDR3 end, and the missing part is taken from the germline J gene. The J segment lost 0 bases and the V segment lost 6 bases, leaving 5 bases of the junction unmatched. CDR1 is LGHDT and CDR2 is YNNKQL in the germline V gene (reference sequence). This CDR3 has 15 amino acids.

In this sample, this clone turned up a few times. The gene names given are mouse names. The CDR3 goes on 1 residue after the read ends, and that part is filled in from the germline J gene. This rearrangement joins TRBV23 to TRBJ1-1. The CDR3 totals 12 residues. Germline CDR1 is KGHTA and CDR2 is FQNQQP. CDR3 DNA (partial): TGCTCCAGCACCCCTGCAAACACAGAAGTCTTC. The encoded protein is CSSTPANTEVF. The entire CDR3 sequence reads CSSTPANTEVFF.

A few counts support this clone. Any gene name here is a mouse gene name. From the germline J gene comes the end of the CDR3, since the read stops 1 residue before it. This chain links TRBV5 with TRBJ2-3; possibly TRBD2 for D (6 bases). The germline V gene has CDR1 LGHNA and CDR2 YNLKQL (reference sequence). The CDR3 runs to 14 residues. V was shortened by 4 bases and J by 0 bases, with 8 bases between the two germline ends. The CDR3: CASSPGTSAETLYF. The covered CDR3 bases are TGTGCCAGCAGCCCGGGGACTAGTGCAGAAACGCTGTAT.

Sample share makes this clone large (0.1 to 1%). The germline and genes are mouse ones. The CDR3 extends 1 residue past the end of the read, so its final part is completed from the germline J gene. J is TRBJ2-3 and V is TRBV26; 7 bases map to TRBD2. Trimming cost V 5 bases and J 0 bases; bases outside gene matches: 2. The CDR3 sequence is 14 residues long. The germline V gene has CDR1 KGHPV and CDR2 FQNQEV (reference sequence). The part of the CDR3 DNA that was read is TGTGCCAGCAGTTCACTGGGGAGTGCAGAAACGCTGTAT. Its translation: CASSSLGSAETLY. The entire CDR3 reads CASSSLGSAETLYF.

In this sample, this clone turned up a few times. The gene names here belong to mouse. From the germline J gene comes the end of the CDR3, since the read stops 1 residue before it. The V gene is TRBV13-1, the J gene TRBJ1-4; D gene uncertain. The CDR3 extends over 14 amino acids. The V gene's germline CDR1 is NSHNY and CDR2 SYGAGN. V gave up 2 bases and J gave up 2 bases, with 7 bases separating them. The sequenced part of the CDR3 DNA is TGTGCCAGCAGTGAACTAATATCCAACGAAAGATTATTT. It codes for CASSELISNERLF. The complete CDR3 reads CASSELISNERLFF.

Note on this clone: The listed genes are named as in mouse. The read terminates 1 residue before the CDR3 end, so the remaining end is supplied by the germline J gene. J is TRBJ2-3 and V is TRBV1; perhaps TRBD1 as D (6 bases). This CDR3 contains 15 residues. With 1 base removed from V and 0 bases from J, the gap between germline ends came to 8 bases. Germline V gene sequence: CDR1 NSQYPW, CDR2 LRSPGD (reference sequence). CDR3 region: CTCSAGQASAETLYF. The sequenced CDR3 bases are TGCACCTGCAGTGCAGGACAGGCTAGTGCAGAAACGCTGTAT.